This TCR beta chain originates from a study of CD8+CD57+ T cells in acquired aplastic anemia. As for the study in general: DNA from sorted CD4+ and CD8+ cells averaged roughly 3.2 ug.

Germline V lookup: CDR1 ENHRY, CDR2 SYGVKD. This CDR3 region has 14 residues. V trimming: 0 bases; J trimming: 12 bases; junction bases outside the gene matches: 6. Genomic DNA templated the TCR beta VDJ and CDR3 profiling. MiXCR, applied by TCRdb to the reads, yields one record per CDR3 protein. The table includes over 150,000 distinct CDR3 sequences, around 50% detected once. The patients chosen for sequencing had shown expansion of CD8+CD57+ cells (detected by flow cytometry). Sample: sorted CD4+, CD8+, or CD8+CD57+ T cells (not recorded which) from PBMCs. The chain recombines TRBV10-3 with TRBJ2-1, with 9 positions matching TRBD2. The receptor's source is a human donor with aplastic anemia. CDR3 loop: CAISESGGGAMQFF. CDR3 in DNA: TGTGCCATCAGTGAGTCCGGCGGGGGGGCGATGCAGTTCTTC.